Sequencing of this T cell receptor beta chain was carried out in a study of OX40 agonist ivuxolimab in advanced cancers. Overall study: The patients' treatment was ivuxolimab, an agonistic anti-OX40 (CD134) antibody. Patients in dose escalation had liver, melanoma, kidney or head and neck cancers. Study-wide findings and caveats: On average, CD8+ T cells had more expanded clones than CD4+.

Libraries were prepared by immunoSEQ multiplex PCR; TCRdb keeps only in-frame clonotypes and omits some of them. The data hold tens of thousands of clones, with roughly 88% observed a single time. The germline CDR1 and CDR2 sequences are SEHNR and FQNEAQ (reference sequence). The ends lost 4 bases at V and 3 bases at J; junction bases unmatched: 6. The CDR3 has 16 residues. A remark on this clone: Antigen: not known.

The sequenced sample was CD4+ or CD8+ T cells sorted from blood, obtained in a trial of the OX40 agonist ivuxolimab. The J gene is TRBJ2-2, the V gene TRBV7-9, with 9 bases that match TRBD1. This receptor was taken from an adult with an advanced solid tumor such as melanoma, head and neck, liver or kidney cancer. The CDR3 loop is CASSSTGTGHTGELFF. As DNA, the CDR3 is TGTGCCAGCAGCTCGACCGGGACAGGGCACACCGGGGAGCTGTTTTTT.